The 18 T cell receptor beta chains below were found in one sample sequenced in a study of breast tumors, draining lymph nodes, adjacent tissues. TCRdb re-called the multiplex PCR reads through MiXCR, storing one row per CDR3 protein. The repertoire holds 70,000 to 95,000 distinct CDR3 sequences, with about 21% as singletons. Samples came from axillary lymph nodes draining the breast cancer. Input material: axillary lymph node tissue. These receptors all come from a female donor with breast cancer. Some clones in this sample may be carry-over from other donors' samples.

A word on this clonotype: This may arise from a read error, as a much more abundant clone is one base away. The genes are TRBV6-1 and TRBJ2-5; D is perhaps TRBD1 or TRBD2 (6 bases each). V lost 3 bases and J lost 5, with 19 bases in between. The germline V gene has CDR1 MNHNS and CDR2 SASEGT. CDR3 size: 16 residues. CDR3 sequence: CASSDPFRGRRETQYF. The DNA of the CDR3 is TGTGCCAGCAGTGATCCCTTTAGGGGGAGGAGGGAGACCCAGTACTTC.

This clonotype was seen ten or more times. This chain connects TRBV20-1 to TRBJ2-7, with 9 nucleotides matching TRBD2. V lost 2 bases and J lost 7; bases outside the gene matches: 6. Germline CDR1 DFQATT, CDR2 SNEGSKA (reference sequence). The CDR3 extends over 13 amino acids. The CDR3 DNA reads TGCAGTGCTAGAAGTACGCTAGCGGGAGAGCAGTACTTC. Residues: CSARSTLAGEQYF.

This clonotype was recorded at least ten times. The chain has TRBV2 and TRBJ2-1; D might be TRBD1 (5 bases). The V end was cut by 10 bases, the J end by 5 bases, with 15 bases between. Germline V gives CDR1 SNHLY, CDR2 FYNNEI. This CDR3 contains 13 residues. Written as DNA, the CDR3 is TGTGCCACCCATCAGGGCGCAAACAATGAGCAGTTCTTC. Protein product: CATHQGANNEQFF. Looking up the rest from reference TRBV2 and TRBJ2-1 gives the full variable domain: EPEVTQTPSHQVTQMGQEVILRCVPISNHLYFYWYRQILGQKVEFLVSFYNNEISEKSEIFDDQFSVERPDGSNFTLKIRSTKLEDSAMYFCATHQGANNEQFFGPGTRLTVL.

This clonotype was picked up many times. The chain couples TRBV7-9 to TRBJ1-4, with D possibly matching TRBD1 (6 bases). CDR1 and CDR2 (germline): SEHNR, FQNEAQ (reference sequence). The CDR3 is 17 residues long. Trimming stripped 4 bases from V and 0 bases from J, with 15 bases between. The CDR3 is CASSSKIQGPTNEKLFF. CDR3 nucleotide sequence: TGTGCCAGCAGCTCCAAAATCCAGGGGCCAACTAATGAAAAACTGTTTTTT.

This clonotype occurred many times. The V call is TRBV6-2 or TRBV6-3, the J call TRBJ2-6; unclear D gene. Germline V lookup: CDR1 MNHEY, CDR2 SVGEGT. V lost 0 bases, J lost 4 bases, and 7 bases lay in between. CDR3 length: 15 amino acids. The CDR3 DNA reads TGTGCCAGCAGTTACTCTATAGCCGGGGCCAACGTCCTGACTTTC. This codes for CASSYSIAGANVLTF.

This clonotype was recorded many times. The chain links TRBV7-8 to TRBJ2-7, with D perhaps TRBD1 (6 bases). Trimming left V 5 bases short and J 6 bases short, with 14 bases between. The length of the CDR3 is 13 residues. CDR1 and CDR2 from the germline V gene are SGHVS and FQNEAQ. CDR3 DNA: TGTGCCAGCAGCATGGACAGCCTCCTCGAGCAGTACTTC. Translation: CASSMDSLLEQYF.

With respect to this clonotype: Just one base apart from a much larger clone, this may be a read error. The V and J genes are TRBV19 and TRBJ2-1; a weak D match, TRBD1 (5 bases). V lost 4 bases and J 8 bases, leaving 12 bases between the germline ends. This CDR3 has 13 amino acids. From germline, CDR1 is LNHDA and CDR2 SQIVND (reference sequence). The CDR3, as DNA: TGTGCCAGTAGTACCAGGGAAGGGGATGAGCAGTTCTTC. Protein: CASSTREGDEQFF.

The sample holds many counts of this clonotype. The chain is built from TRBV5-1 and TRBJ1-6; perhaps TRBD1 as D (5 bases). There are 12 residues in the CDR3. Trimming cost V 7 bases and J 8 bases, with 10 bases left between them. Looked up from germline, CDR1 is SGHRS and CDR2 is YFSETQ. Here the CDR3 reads CASRGGDSPLHF. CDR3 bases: TGCGCCAGCCGGGGCGGGGATTCACCCCTCCACTTT.

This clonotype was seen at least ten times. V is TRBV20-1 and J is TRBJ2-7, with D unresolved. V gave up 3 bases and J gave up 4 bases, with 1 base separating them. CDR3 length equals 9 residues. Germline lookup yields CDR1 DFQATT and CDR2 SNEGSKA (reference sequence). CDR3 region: CSASYEQYF. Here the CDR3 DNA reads TGCAGTGCTAGTTACGAGCAGTACTTC.

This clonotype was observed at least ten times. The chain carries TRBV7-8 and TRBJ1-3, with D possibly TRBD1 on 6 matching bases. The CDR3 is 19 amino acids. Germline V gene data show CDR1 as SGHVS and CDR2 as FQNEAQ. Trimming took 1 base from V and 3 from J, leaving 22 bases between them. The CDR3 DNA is TGTGCCAGCAGCTTAGATCTGGACGTGGGGGGGGCCTTTGGAAACACCATATATTTT. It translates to CASSLDLDVGGAFGNTIYF.

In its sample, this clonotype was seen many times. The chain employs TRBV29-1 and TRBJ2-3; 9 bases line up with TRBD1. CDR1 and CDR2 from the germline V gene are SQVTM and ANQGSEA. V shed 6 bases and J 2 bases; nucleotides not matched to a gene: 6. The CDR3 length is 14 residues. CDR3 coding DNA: TGCAGCGTGGGGGACAGGGTAATCACAGATACGCAGTATTTT. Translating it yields CSVGDRVITDTQYF.

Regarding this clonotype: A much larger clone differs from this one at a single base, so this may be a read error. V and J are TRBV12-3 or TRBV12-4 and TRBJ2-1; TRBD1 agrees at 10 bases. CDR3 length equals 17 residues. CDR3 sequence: CASSPLTGGSSVNEQCF. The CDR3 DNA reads TGTGCCAGCAGTCCATTGACAGGGGGCTCGTCCGTAAATGAGCAGTGCTTC.

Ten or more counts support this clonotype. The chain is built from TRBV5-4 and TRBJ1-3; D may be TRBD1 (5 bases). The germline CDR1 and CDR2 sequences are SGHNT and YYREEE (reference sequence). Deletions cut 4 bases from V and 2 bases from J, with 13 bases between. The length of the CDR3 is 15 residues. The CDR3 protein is CASSLDWGAGNTIYF. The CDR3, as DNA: TGTGCCAGCAGCCTCGACTGGGGCGCTGGAAACACCATATATTTT.

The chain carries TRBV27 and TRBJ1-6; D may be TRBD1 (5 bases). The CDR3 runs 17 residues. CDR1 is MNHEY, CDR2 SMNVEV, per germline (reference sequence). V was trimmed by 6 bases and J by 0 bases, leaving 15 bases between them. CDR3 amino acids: CASRPLDRSSYNSPLHF. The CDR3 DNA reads TGTGCCAGCAGGCCCCTTGACAGAAGCTCCTATAATTCACCCCTCCACTTT.

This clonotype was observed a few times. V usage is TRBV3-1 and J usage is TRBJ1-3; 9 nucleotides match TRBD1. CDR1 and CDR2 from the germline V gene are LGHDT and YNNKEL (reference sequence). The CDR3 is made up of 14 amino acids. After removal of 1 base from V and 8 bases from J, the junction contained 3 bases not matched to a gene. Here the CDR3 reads CASSQGTGVYTIYF. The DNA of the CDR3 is TGTGCCAGCAGCCAAGGGACAGGGGTATACACCATATATTTT.

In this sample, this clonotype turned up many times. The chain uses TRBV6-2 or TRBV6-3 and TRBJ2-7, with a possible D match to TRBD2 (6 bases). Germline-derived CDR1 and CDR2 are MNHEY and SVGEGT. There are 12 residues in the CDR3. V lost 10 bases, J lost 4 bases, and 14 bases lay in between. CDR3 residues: CATGVSGYEQYF. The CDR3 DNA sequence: TGTGCCACTGGAGTTAGCGGATACGAGCAGTACTTC.

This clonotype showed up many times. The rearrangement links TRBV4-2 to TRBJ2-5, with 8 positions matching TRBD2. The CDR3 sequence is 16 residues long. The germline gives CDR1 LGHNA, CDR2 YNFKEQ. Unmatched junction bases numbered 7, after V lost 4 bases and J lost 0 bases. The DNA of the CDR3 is TGTGCCAGCAGCCCCTTGATAGCGGGGTACCAAGAGACCCAGTACTTC. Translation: CASSPLIAGYQETQYF.

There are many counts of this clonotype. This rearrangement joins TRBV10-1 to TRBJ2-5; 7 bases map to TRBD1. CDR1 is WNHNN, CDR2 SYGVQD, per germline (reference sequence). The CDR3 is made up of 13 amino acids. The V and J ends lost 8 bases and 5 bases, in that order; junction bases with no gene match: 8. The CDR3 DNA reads TGCGCCAGCCCGCGGACAGGAAGGGAGACCCAGTACTTC. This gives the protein CASPRTGRETQYF.